The present TCR beta chain was sequenced within a study of cytomegalovirus exposure and HLA in healthy donors. Study-wide findings and caveats: Generally TCR sequences proved uncommon, though certain public TCRs appeared in numerous donors. A subsequent analysis found that TCR clusters from the first cohort also tended to co-occur in the approximately 120 validation repertoires, with around 94% of cluster scores above 0.

The germline V gene has CDR1 MNHNY and CDR2 SVGAGI (reference sequence). With 7 bases clipped from V and 9 bases from J, the junction kept 11 bases outside the gene matches. The CDR3 contains 16 residues. It was the approximately 130-subject validation cohort, separate from the approximately 620-subject first cohort, to which the donors belonged. The table came from immunoSEQ multiplex PCR; TCRdb's copy has only in-frame clones and leaves some out. The table lists some 150,000 clones, about 95% of them singletons. Concerning this clone itself: Its antigen is undetermined.

Material for sequencing was PBMCs. The genes are TRBV6-6 and TRBJ2-2; 13 bases align to TRBD2. The TCR was taken from a man between 18 and 35 years old in good health and CMV-seropositive. The CDR3 nucleotides are TGTGCCAGCACCCCCCTCGGGACTAGCGGGAACTGGGAGCTGTTTTTT. Its protein product is CASTPLGTSGNWELFF.